The clone carrying this TCR beta chain was counted only a few times. Sequenced by immunoSEQ multiplex PCR; TCRdb stores in-frame clones only, minus some. The sample has almost 95,000 clones; approximately 83% are singletons. The entry originates in a study of blood T cell repertoires in COVID-19. Study overall: T cells, B-cell-depleted T cells, or PBMCs supplied cDNA or gDNA.

V was cut by 0 bases and J by 0 bases, with 10 bases left in between. There are 16 residues in the CDR3. The germline V gene has CDR1 SGDLS and CDR2 YYNGEE. The sequencing sample was made of peripheral blood. This sequence joins TRBV9 and TRBJ1-3; D remains unclear. This clonotype was obtained from a man between 60 and 75 years old with acute or convalescent COVID-19. DNA of the CDR3: TGTGCCAGCAGCGTAGAGGAGGGTTCCTCTGGAAACACCATATATTTT. This translates into CASSVEEGSSGNTIYF.